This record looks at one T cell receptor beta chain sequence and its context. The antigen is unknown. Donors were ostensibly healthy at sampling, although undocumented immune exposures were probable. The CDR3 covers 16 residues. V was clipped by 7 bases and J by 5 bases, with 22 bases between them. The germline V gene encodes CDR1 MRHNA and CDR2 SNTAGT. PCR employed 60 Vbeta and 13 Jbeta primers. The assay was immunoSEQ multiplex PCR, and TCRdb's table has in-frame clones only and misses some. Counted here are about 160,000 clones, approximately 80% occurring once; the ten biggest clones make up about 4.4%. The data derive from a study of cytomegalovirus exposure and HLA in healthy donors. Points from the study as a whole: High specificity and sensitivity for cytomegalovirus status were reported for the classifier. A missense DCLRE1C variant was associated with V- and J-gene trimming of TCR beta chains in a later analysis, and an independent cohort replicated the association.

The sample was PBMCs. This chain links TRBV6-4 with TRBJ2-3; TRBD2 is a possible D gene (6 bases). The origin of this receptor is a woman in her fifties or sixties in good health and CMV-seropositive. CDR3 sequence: CASTPGLPLRRDTQYF. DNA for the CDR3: TGTGCCAGCACCCCAGGACTACCCCTCCGAAGAGATACGCAGTATTTT.